This TCR beta chain emerged from a study of blood T cell repertoires in COVID-19. The method was immunoSEQ multiplex PCR; TCRdb's version includes in-frame clones alone and lacks a portion of them. Among some 250,000 clones listed, 86% were seen once. Trimming at V came to 5 bases and at J to 2 bases, leaving 6 bases not matched to a gene. Germline loops: CDR1 SEHNR, CDR2 FQNEAQ (reference sequence). The CDR3 totals 14 residues. The specimen was PBMCs or T cells enriched from blood (not recorded which). This receptor was identified in a man between 18 and 35 years old who had recovered from COVID-19. The gene calls are TRBV7-9 and TRBJ2-7, with 7 bases lining up with TRBD1. The CDR3 sequence is CASSRGQLTYEQYF. In nucleotides, the CDR3 is TGTGCCAGCAGCCGGGGACAGCTAACCTACGAGCAGTACTTC.